This TCR beta chain derives from a study of blood T cell repertoires in COVID-19. In the study overall: Sources were T cells, B-cell-depleted T cells, or PBMCs; the material itself was cDNA or gDNA.

The ends were cut back, 5 bases at V and 5 bases at J, with 19 bases in the middle. Germline CDR1 and CDR2: SGHRS and YFSETQ. The length of the CDR3 is 15 residues. Original processing notes: Using reference gene primer amplification, nucleated cell counts were estimated. TCRdb's copy holds only in-frame clones and misses some; the assay was immunoSEQ multiplex PCR. V, J and clone size were drawn from that table, and D and trimming were deduced from the DNA. The table lists 150,000 to 200,000 clones, roughly 79% of them singletons. The sequencing input was peripheral blood. The TCR originated in a human donor with acute or convalescent COVID-19. The donor label of this sample is uncertain. This chain joins TRBV5-1 and TRBJ2-5, with a weak D call TRBD1 (6 bases). CDR3 region: CASRVSGVSGETQYF. In DNA, the CDR3 is TGCGCCAGCAGGGTATCAGGGGTGTCGGGTGAGACCCAGTACTTC.